Shown below are 32 T cell receptor beta chains from a single sample sequenced in a study of blood T cell repertoires in COVID-19. Generated by immunoSEQ multiplex PCR, the TCRdb table keeps only in-frame clones and is missing some. The sample consists of around 72,000 clones, 87% of them appearing once. Sequencing used peripheral blood. These receptors were collected from a man aged 50-59 years with active COVID-19.

V is TRBV7-2 and J is TRBJ1-5, with D perhaps TRBD1 (6 bases). The CDR3 has 14 amino acids. CDR1 SGHTA and CDR2 FQGNSA come from the germline V gene. Trimming left V 1 base short and J 5 bases short, with 9 bases between. The CDR3 nucleotides read TGTGCCAGCAGCTTAGGGGGGCGGGATCAGCCCCAGCATTTT. Its protein is CASSLGGRDQPQHF.

The CDR3 DNA reads TGCGCCAGCAGCCCGGGACAGGGCGCCTACAATGAGCAGTTCTTC. This gives the protein CASSPGQGAYNEQFF. The V and J genes are TRBV5-1 and TRBJ2-1; 9 nucleotides align to TRBD1. This CDR3 is built from 15 residues. CDR1 is SGHRS, CDR2 YFSETQ, per germline. J was trimmed by 2 bases and V by 4 bases; bases with no gene match: 4.

The chain carries TRBV5-1 and TRBJ2-3; a weak D match, TRBD2 (6 bases). The CDR3 is 13 amino acids. CDR1 is SGHRS, CDR2 YFSETQ, per germline. V was clipped by 0 bases and J by 7 bases, with 9 bases between them. The CDR3 DNA is TGCGCCAGCAGCTTGGACGGGGGTCATACGCAGTATTTT. This sequence encodes CASSLDGGHTQYF.

The V gene is TRBV2, the J gene TRBJ1-4; 7 bases align to TRBD1. CDR1 and CDR2 from the germline V gene are SNHLY and FYNNEI. V trimming: 4 bases; J trimming: 7 bases; junction bases outside the gene matches: 6. The CDR3 covers 14 residues. In nucleotides, the CDR3 is TGTGCCAGCAGTGGACAGACAGGGCTTGAAAAACTGTTTTTT. Residues: CASSGQTGLEKLFF.

The chain is built from TRBV28 and TRBJ1-1; no definite D call. V lost 3 bases, J lost 1 base, and 9 bases lay in between. This CDR3 comprises 14 residues. Per the germline V gene, CDR1 is MDHEN and CDR2 is SYDVKM. DNA for the CDR3: TGTGCCAGCAGTTTCGGTTTGTGGAACACTGAAGCTTTCTTT. This encodes CASSFGLWNTEAFF.

This clone was recorded only once. The rearrangement uses TRBV5-1 and TRBJ1-1; no reliable D call. V gave up 5 bases and J gave up 1 base, with 12 bases separating them. The CDR3 has 14 residues. From germline, CDR1 is SGHRS and CDR2 YFSETQ. The CDR3 DNA reads TGCGCCAGCAGGAGCGGCGAAAGGAACACTGAAGCTTTCTTT. It is translated as CASRSGERNTEAFF.

This clone appeared once. CDR3 DNA sequence: TGTGCGATCAGGGGTTCGCAGGGCTACACCTTC. Translated, it gives CAIRGSQGYTF. The chain couples TRBV6-5 to TRBJ1-2; possible D gene TRBD1, 6 bases. The CDR3 is 11 amino acids. Germline loops: CDR1 MNHEY, CDR2 SVGAGI.

This clone has just one count. The rearrangement links TRBV5-1 to TRBJ1-3; 10 positions match TRBD1. CDR1 is SGHRS and CDR2 is YFSETQ in the germline V gene. This CDR3 region has 16 residues. Germline trimming cut 1 base from V and 2 bases from J; bases unmatched to any gene: 3. CDR3 coding DNA: TGCGCCAGCAGCTTGCCCGGGACAGGGGCTGGAAACACCATATATTTT. Its translation: CASSLPGTGAGNTIYF.

This chain joins TRBV7-6 and TRBJ1-1; D not certain. The V and J ends lost 1 base and 1 base respectively, with 7 bases between them. Germline CDR1 reads SGHVS; CDR2 reads FNYEAQ. The CDR3 sequence is 14 residues long. The CDR3 is CASSLVQSNTEAFF. DNA of the CDR3: TGTGCCAGCAGCTTAGTACAGTCGAACACTGAAGCTTTCTTT.

J is TRBJ1-5 and V is TRBV2; 8 nucleotides agree with TRBD1. The CDR3 runs to 13 residues. Germline V CDR1 and CDR2: SNHLY, FYNNEI. With 6 bases clipped from V and 3 bases from J, the junction kept 1 base outside the gene matches. CDR3 sequence reads: CASRGQANQPQHF. CDR3 sequence (DNA): TGTGCCAGCAGGGGACAGGCCAATCAGCCCCAGCATTTT.

In its sample, this clone was seen once. The V call is TRBV4-1, the J call TRBJ2-7, with 7 bases lining up with TRBD2. With V trimmed by 1 base and J by 1 base, 13 bases remained unmatched. CDR1 and CDR2 from the germline V gene are MGHRA and YSYEKL. CDR3 size: 18 residues. CDR3 sequence: CASSQGILRRERSYEQYF. DNA for the CDR3: TGCGCCAGCAGCCAAGGTATCCTGAGGCGGGAGCGGTCCTACGAGCAGTACTTC.

The chain recombines TRBV7-2 with TRBJ1-1, with D perhaps TRBD1 (6 bases). Between the trimmed V and J ends, which lost 5 bases and 0 bases, there was a span of 13 bases. The CDR3 runs 15 residues. Germline CDR1 SGHTA, CDR2 FQGNSA. The CDR3 loop reads CASSPGTTLNTEAFF. The CDR3 DNA is TGTGCCAGCAGCCCAGGGACAACTCTGAACACTGAAGCTTTCTTT.

This chain connects TRBV28 to TRBJ2-7; 8 bases match TRBD2. V shed 4 bases and J 2 bases; nucleotides not matched to a gene: 7. CDR3 length equals 15 residues. The germline V gene encodes CDR1 MDHEN and CDR2 SYDVKM. CDR3 DNA: TGTGCCAGCAGTTCCAGGACTAGCCAAACCTACGAGCAGTACTTC. Amino acid sequence: CASSSRTSQTYEQYF.

This sequence joins TRBV4-1 and TRBJ2-1; TRBD2 aligns across 9 bases. Germline V gives CDR1 MGHRA, CDR2 YSYEKL. The CDR3 length is 17 residues. J lost 7 bases, V lost 0 bases, and 10 bases had no gene match. CDR3 DNA: TGCGCCAGCAGCCAAGATCAGGCGGGGGGGCAGAGGAATGAGCAGTTCTTC. Its protein product is CASSQDQAGGQRNEQFF.

The chain has TRBV2 and TRBJ2-7, with 8 positions matching TRBD1. Germline-derived CDR1 and CDR2 are SNHLY and FYNNEI. The trim removed 3 bases at V and 5 bases at J, leaving 6 bases unmatched. The CDR3 totals 14 residues. Written as DNA, the CDR3 is TGTGCCAGCAGTGAGGGGCAGGGGGCCCACGAGCAGTACTTC. It specifies CASSEGQGAHEQYF.

The V gene is TRBV12-3 or TRBV12-4, the J gene TRBJ1-5; no clear D gene. The CDR3 length is 12 residues. Trimming removed 3 bases from V and 6 bases from J, with 6 bases in between. The CDR3 nucleotides are TGTGCCAGCAGTTTTCGTAGTCAGCCCCAGCATTTT. This gives the protein CASSFRSQPQHF.

This clone was seen once. The chain links TRBV3-1 (or the pseudogene TRBV3-2) to TRBJ2-1; 11 bases are a match to TRBD2. CDR1 and CDR2 (germline): LGHDT, YNNKEL (reference sequence). V dropped 1 base and J dropped 3; count of bases not matched to a gene: 2. The CDR3 spans 16 residues. CDR3 bases: TGTGCCAGCAGCCAAGCCGGGACTAGCGGCTACAATGAGCAGTTCTTC. Protein: CASSQAGTSGYNEQFF.

V usage is TRBV30 and J usage is TRBJ2-3; 8 bases map to TRBD1. Germline loops: CDR1 GTSNPN, CDR2 SVGIG (reference sequence). V shed 1 base, J shed 2 bases, and the junction held 11 bases outside the gene matches. This CDR3 is 17 amino acids long. This CDR3 is CAWSATLGTGHTDTQYF. In DNA form, the CDR3 reads TGTGCCTGGAGTGCAACCCTCGGGACAGGCCACACAGATACGCAGTATTTT.

The chain has TRBV7-3 and TRBJ2-2, with D perhaps TRBD1 (5 bases). The V and J ends lost 2 bases and 6 bases respectively, with 16 bases between them. Germline lookup yields CDR1 SGHTA and CDR2 FQGTGA. The CDR3 consists of 16 residues. This CDR3 is CASSLGLGATSGELFF. CDR3 nucleotides: TGTGCCAGCAGCTTAGGTCTAGGGGCCACCTCCGGGGAGCTGTTTTTT.

This clone was detected only a few times. The chain recombines TRBV28 with TRBJ1-6; D not resolved. Per germline, CDR1 MDHEN and CDR2 SYDVKM. Trimming took off 9 bases at V and 6 bases at J, with 6 bases between the two ends. The CDR3 runs to 11 residues. The CDR3 nucleotides are TGTGCCAGTGGGCCTAATTCACCCCTCCACTTT. The encoded protein is CASGPNSPLHF.

The chain recombines TRBV24-1 with TRBJ2-1; TRBD1 agrees at 7 bases. Looked up from germline, CDR1 is KGHDR and CDR2 is SFDVKD. The CDR3 is 15 amino acids. V was clipped by 5 bases and J by 4 bases; unmatched bases: 7. CDR3 amino acids: CATSGRQGPYNEQFF. CDR3 in DNA: TGTGCCACCAGTGGGAGACAGGGTCCGTACAATGAGCAGTTCTTC.

The sample holds one count of this clone. The chain recombines TRBV4-2 with TRBJ1-1; no reliable D call. Germline CDR1 reads LGHNA; CDR2 reads YNFKEQ. Deletions cut 0 bases from V and 2 bases from J, with 7 bases between. The CDR3 totals 14 residues. The CDR3 nucleotides read TGTGCCAGCAGCCAAGAATCCACAAACACTGAAGCTTTCTTT. Encoded protein: CASSQESTNTEAFF.

The chain recombines TRBV7-9 with TRBJ2-3; 8 bases line up with TRBD1. Trimming cost V 1 base and J 2 bases; bases outside gene matches: 2. The CDR3 length is 15 residues. Germline V gene data show CDR1 as SEHNR and CDR2 as FQNEAQ (reference sequence). CDR3 protein: CASSLGDRITDTQYF. CDR3 in DNA: TGTGCCAGCAGCTTAGGGGACAGGATCACAGATACGCAGTATTTT.

This clone was detected only a few times. The J gene is TRBJ1-3, the V gene TRBV19, with D tentatively TRBD1 (6 bases). This CDR3 spans 14 amino acids. V lost 10 bases, J lost 0 bases, and 13 bases lay in between. Germline CDR1 and CDR2: LNHDA and SQIVND (reference sequence). CDR3 nucleotide sequence: TGTGCCACCTCGGACAGACCCTCTGGAAACACCATATATTTT. It codes for CATSDRPSGNTIYF. The variable domain in full, with the rest retrieved from reference TRBV19 and TRBJ1-3, is DGGITQSPKYLFRKEGQNVTLSCEQNLNHDAMYWYRQDPGQGLRLIYYSQIVNDFQKGDIAEGYSVSREKKESFPLTVTSAQKNPTAFYLCATSDRPSGNTIYFGEGSWLTVV.

The CDR3 coding sequence is TGTGCCAGTAGTATAAGGCGTAGGCAGGGGGCAACATACAATGAGCAGTTCTTC. Amino acid sequence: CASSIRRRQGATYNEQFF. J is TRBJ2-1 and V is TRBV19, with 8 bases that match TRBD1. The V gene end was trimmed by 2 bases and the J gene end by 4 bases; junction bases not matched to a gene: 13. CDR1 LNHDA and CDR2 SQIVND come from the germline V gene (reference sequence). This CDR3 has 18 residues.

This clone was seen once. This rearrangement joins TRBV7-6 to TRBJ1-6; TRBD1 matches 7 bases. Germline assignment: CDR1 SGHVS and CDR2 FNYEAQ. The CDR3 is made up of 16 amino acids. V lost 2 bases and J lost 10; bases outside the gene matches: 11. CDR3 protein: CASSLQGETGQSPLHF. The CDR3 DNA follows: TGTGCCAGCAGCTTACAGGGGGAGACAGGGCAATCACCCCTCCACTTT.

The sample holds one count of this clone. This rearrangement joins TRBV28 to TRBJ2-3, with a weak D call TRBD2 (6 bases). V dropped 4 bases and J dropped 10 bases, with 24 bases sitting between them. CDR3 length: 16 residues. CDR1 and CDR2 from the germline V gene are MDHEN and SYDVKM. CDR3 DNA: TGTGCCAGCAGTTCCCCTAGGAGGGCCTTTCAGGCAGCGCAGTATTTT. Amino acid sequence: CASSSPRRAFQAAQYF.

V gene TRBV12-3 or TRBV12-4 combines with J gene TRBJ2-1; 7 bases map to TRBD1. V shed 6 bases and J 9 bases; nucleotides not matched to a gene: 5. CDR3 length equals 12 residues. The CDR3 DNA is TGTGCCAGCAGCTACGACAGGGCTGAGCAGTTCTTC. It is translated as CASSYDRAEQFF.

This sequence joins TRBV5-1 and TRBJ1-1, with D uncertain. Germline-derived CDR1 and CDR2 are SGHRS and YFSETQ. Deletions cut 1 base from V and 0 bases from J, with 10 bases between. This CDR3 comprises 15 residues. The CDR3 nucleotides read TGCGCCAGCAGCTTGCTGGCGGTCGTGAACACTGAAGCTTTCTTT. This codes for CASSLLAVVNTEAFF.

The table lists this clone with a few counts. The chain recombines TRBV4-2 with TRBJ1-5; 9 positions match TRBD1. The CDR3 is made up of 18 amino acids. Unmatched junction bases numbered 10, after V lost 0 bases and J lost 4 bases. Germline loops: CDR1 LGHNA, CDR2 YNFKEQ. CDR3 protein: CASSQERITGTGNQPQHF. DNA of the CDR3: TGTGCCAGCAGCCAAGAAAGAATCACCGGGACAGGGAATCAGCCCCAGCATTTT.

The chain uses TRBV19 and TRBJ1-2; weak D call: TRBD1 (6 bases). The CDR3 contains 13 residues. Germline lookup yields CDR1 LNHDA and CDR2 SQIVND (reference sequence). Trimming took off 6 bases at V and 4 bases at J, with 12 bases between the two ends. In DNA form, the CDR3 reads TGTGCCAGTAGCGACACAGGGAGCTATGGCTACACCTTC. Its protein is CASSDTGSYGYTF.

The chain is built from TRBV7-2 and TRBJ1-2; possible D gene TRBD1, 5 bases. V dropped 0 bases and J dropped 12 bases, with 11 bases sitting between them. This CDR3 contains 12 residues. Germline V gene sequence: CDR1 SGHTA, CDR2 FQGNSA. The CDR3 reads CASSLAGRGHTF. The DNA for the CDR3 is TGTGCCAGCAGCTTAGCGGGGCGGGGCCACACCTTC.